This entry lists 27 T cell receptor beta chains sequenced from one sample in a study of blood T cell repertoires in COVID-19. Some clones are missing from TCRdb's copy, which holds only in-frame ones; the method was immunoSEQ multiplex PCR. The sample lists some 240,000 clones, around 80% occurring once. Sequencing was performed on peripheral blood. All receptors derive from a woman aged 70-85 years with acute or convalescent COVID-19.

The chain combines TRBV2 with TRBJ2-3; possibly TRBD2 for D (7 bases). The V end was cut by 6 bases, the J end by 10 bases, with 20 bases between. The germline CDR1 and CDR2 sequences are SNHLY and FYNNEI. The CDR3 totals 14 residues. The CDR3, as DNA: TGTGCCAGCAGCCCCGTTGAAGGGGGGGGTCCGCAGTATTTT. It yields the protein CASSPVEGGGPQYF.

The gene calls are TRBV7-2 and TRBJ2-1; weak D call: TRBD2 (6 bases). This CDR3 has 13 amino acids. The germline V and J ends were trimmed by 1 base and 9 bases, with 10 bases remaining between them. Germline loops: CDR1 SGHTA, CDR2 FQGNSA. CDR3 sequence reads: CASSLVLAGEQFF. The CDR3 region has the DNA TGTGCCAGCAGCTTAGTACTAGCTGGTGAGCAGTTCTTC.

The rearrangement uses TRBV10-3 and TRBJ2-3, with 11 positions matching TRBD2. The V and J ends lost 6 bases and 4 bases, in that order; junction bases with no gene match: 6. Per the germline V gene, CDR1 is ENHRY and CDR2 is SYGVKD. The length of the CDR3 is 15 residues. The CDR3 DNA reads TGTGCCATCAGCCCACTAGCGGGGGTTGCAGATACGCAGTATTTT. Amino acids: CAISPLAGVADTQYF.

The genes are TRBV11-3 and TRBJ2-1; 8 positions agree with TRBD2. Germline assignment: CDR1 SGHNT and CDR2 YENEEA. Losses at the gene ends were 1 base for V and 7 bases for J; bases not matched to a gene: 9. The CDR3 is made up of 16 amino acids. In DNA, the CDR3 is TGTGCCAGCAGCTTAGTTGGTTCGGGGGGGAGGAATGAGCAGTTCTTC. Translated: CASSLVGSGGRNEQFF.

The chain is built from TRBV6-5 and TRBJ1-1, with 8 bases fitting TRBD1. After removal of 6 bases from V and 5 bases from J, the junction contained 11 bases not matched to a gene. From germline, CDR1 is MNHEY and CDR2 SVGAGI. The CDR3 loop spans 15 amino acids. Written as DNA, the CDR3 is TGTGCCAGCAGAATTCTACAGGGGGGGAGAACTGAAGCTTTCTTT. Protein product: CASRILQGGRTEAFF.

The rearrangement links TRBV3-1 (or the pseudogene TRBV3-2) to TRBJ2-5, with 7 positions matching TRBD2. This CDR3 has 15 residues. V was pared by 1 base and J by 4 bases, with 6 bases of the junction left unmatched. Germline lookup yields CDR1 LGHDT and CDR2 YNNKEL (reference sequence). CDR3 coding DNA: TGTGCCAGCAGCCAAGGACTAGCAAGAAGAGAGACCCAGTACTTC. It codes for CASSQGLARRETQYF.

The gene calls are TRBV6-5 and TRBJ2-2; D is perhaps TRBD1 (6 bases). The CDR3 has 11 amino acids. Germline lookup yields CDR1 MNHEY and CDR2 SVGAGI. The CDR3 DNA is TGTGGGACAGTTCTAACCGGGGAGCTGTTTTTT. Protein product: CGTVLTGELFF.

J is TRBJ1-6 and V is TRBV5-1; D is possibly TRBD1 (5 bases). The CDR3 runs to 14 residues. V shed 0 bases and J shed 10 bases, with 11 bases lying between them. The germline CDR1 and CDR2 sequences are SGHRS and YFSETQ. The DNA for the CDR3 is TGCGCCAGCAGCTTGGCGGGGGGAGGCTCACCCCTCCACTTT. It is translated as CASSLAGGGSPLHF.

This clone appeared a few times. The chain has TRBV7-2 and TRBJ1-2; tentative D call: TRBD1 (5 bases). V lost 0 bases to trimming and J lost 2 bases, with 10 bases between them. Germline V gene sequence: CDR1 SGHTA, CDR2 FQGNSA. The CDR3 loop spans 15 amino acids. CDR3 nucleotide sequence: TGTGCCAGCAGCTTAGCGGCAGGGCGAAACTATGGCTACACCTTC. Amino acid sequence: CASSLAAGRNYGYTF. The full variable domain, its missing parts supplied by reference TRBV7-2 and TRBJ1-2, is GAGVSQSPSNKVTEKGKDVELRCDPISGHTALYWYRQSLGQGLEFLIYFQGNSAPDKSGLPSDRFSAERTGGSVSTLTIQRTQQEDSAVYLCASSLAAGRNYGYTFGSGTRLTVV.

This sequence joins TRBV7-9 and TRBJ1-1; 7 bases line up with TRBD1. Germline assignment: CDR1 SEHNR and CDR2 FQNEAQ (reference sequence). The CDR3 has 14 residues. The ends lost 2 bases at V and 3 bases at J; junction bases unmatched: 3. CDR3: CASSLLQGDTEAFF. DNA of the CDR3: TGTGCCAGCAGCTTATTGCAGGGGGACACTGAAGCTTTCTTT.

The CDR3 protein is CASSLADISGNTIYF. The CDR3 coding sequence is TGTGCCAGCAGCTTAGCAGACATCTCTGGAAACACCATATATTTT. The rearrangement joins TRBV7-2 to TRBJ1-3; D gene uncertain. Germline V CDR1 and CDR2: SGHTA, FQGNSA. Deletions cut 0 bases from V and 0 bases from J, with 6 bases between. This CDR3 region has 15 residues.

The chain links TRBV2 to TRBJ2-2; TRBD2 agrees at 8 bases. J lost 0 bases, V lost 4 bases, and 4 bases had no gene match. The CDR3 sequence is 16 residues long. Looked up from germline, CDR1 is SNHLY and CDR2 is FYNNEI. For the CDR3, the DNA is TGTGCCAGCAGTGGAGTGGGACTAGCGAACACCGGGGAGCTGTTTTTT. Amino acid sequence: CASSGVGLANTGELFF.

This chain connects TRBV7-9 to TRBJ2-2, with 8 nucleotides matching TRBD1. J was trimmed by 5 bases and V by 3 bases; bases with no gene match: 5. This CDR3 region has 15 residues. Looked up from germline, CDR1 is SEHNR and CDR2 is FQNEAQ (reference sequence). CDR3 region: CASSFDRGYTGELFF. CDR3 bases: TGTGCCAGCAGCTTCGACAGGGGTTATACCGGGGAGCTGTTTTTT.

The V call is TRBV5-6, the J call TRBJ1-2, with TRBD1 identical over 8 bases. J gave up 8 bases and V 0 bases, and 6 bases lay outside the gene matches. Germline CDR1 reads SGHDT; CDR2 reads YYEEEE. The CDR3 is 14 residues long. CDR3 loop: CASSLEWTGRGYTF. CDR3 nucleotides: TGTGCCAGCAGCTTGGAGTGGACAGGGCGCGGCTACACCTTC.

The chain uses TRBV7-8 and TRBJ2-3; D perhaps matches TRBD2 (5 bases). V lost 5 bases and J 0 bases, leaving 12 bases between the germline ends. This CDR3 spans 15 amino acids. Looked up from germline, CDR1 is SGHVS and CDR2 is FQNEAQ. CDR3 nucleotides: TGTGCCAGCAGCCGTACTAGAACTAGCACAGATACGCAGTATTTT. Translating gives CASSRTRTSTDTQYF.

The rearrangement joins TRBV7-2 to TRBJ2-1; TRBD2 aligns across 10 bases. Per germline, CDR1 SGHTA and CDR2 FQGNSA. CDR3 length equals 14 residues. With V trimmed by 0 bases and J by 9 bases, 2 bases remained unmatched. In DNA form, the CDR3 reads TGTGCCAGCAGCTTAGCGGCTAGCGGGGGTGAGCAGTTCTTC. Translating gives CASSLAASGGEQFF.

J is TRBJ2-3 and V is TRBV18, with TRBD2 matching 8 bases. This CDR3 is 15 amino acids long. The junction had 7 bases not matched to a gene; V was cut back by 3 bases and J by 5 bases. Germline V lookup: CDR1 KGHSH, CDR2 LQKENI. CDR3 residues: CASSPAGGRIDTQYF. In nucleotides, the CDR3 is TGTGCCAGCTCACCGGCGGGGGGTCGGATAGATACGCAGTATTTT. Full variable domain (rest looked up from reference TRBV18 and TRBJ2-3): NAGVMQNPRHLVRRRGQEARLRCSPMKGHSHVYWYRQLPEEGLKFMVYLQKENIIDESGMPKERFSAEFPKEGPSILRIQQVVRGDSAAYFCASSPAGGRIDTQYFGPGTRLTVL.

The chain joins TRBV9 to TRBJ2-2, with a possible D match to TRBD2 (5 bases). The germline CDR1 and CDR2 sequences are SGDLS and YYNGEE. The CDR3 has 15 amino acids. Trimming pared 4 bases from V and 5 bases from J, leaving 15 bases between. The chain's CDR3 is CASSPRTSATGELFF. The CDR3 nucleotides are TGTGCCAGCAGCCCCCGGACTTCCGCGACCGGGGAGCTGTTTTTT.

V is TRBV27 and J is TRBJ2-7, with 12 bases matching TRBD2. The CDR3 consists of 18 residues. Germline-derived CDR1 and CDR2 are MNHEY and SMNVEV (reference sequence). V trimming: 4 bases; J trimming: 4 bases; junction bases outside the gene matches: 14. CDR3 protein: CASSSLRSSGGALYEQYF. DNA of the CDR3: TGTGCCAGCAGTTCCCTCAGATCTAGCGGGGGGGCCCTATACGAGCAGTACTTC.

The chain has TRBV6-2 or TRBV6-3 and TRBJ2-7; tentatively, D is TRBD1 (7 bases). The CDR3 has 15 amino acids. In germline, CDR1 is MNHEY, CDR2 SVGEGT. V shed 2 bases and J shed 1 base, with 12 bases lying between them. CDR3 coding DNA: TGTGCCAGCAGTTACATGGGGGGACAGTCCTACGAGCAGTACTTC. It translates to CASSYMGGQSYEQYF.

V usage is TRBV19 and J usage is TRBJ2-3; perhaps TRBD1 as D (5 bases). Deletions cut 1 base from V and 2 bases from J, with 10 bases between. The CDR3 is 15 residues long. The germline V gene has CDR1 LNHDA and CDR2 SQIVND (reference sequence). The CDR3 DNA is TGTGCCAGTAGTATAGTCTCTGGGGCCACAGATACGCAGTATTTT. Protein product: CASSIVSGATDTQYF.

This chain joins TRBV5-6 and TRBJ2-5, with D perhaps matching TRBD1 (6 bases). The germline V and J ends were trimmed by 0 bases and 5 bases, with 23 bases remaining between them. This CDR3 contains 18 residues. CDR1 SGHDT and CDR2 YYEEEE come from the germline V gene. For the CDR3, the DNA is TGTGCCAGCAGCTTGGCCCCGGTTGGGGGTCAGGGGTGGGAGACCCAGTACTTC. It translates to CASSLAPVGGQGWETQYF.

This chain uses TRBV7-9 with TRBJ2-2; 7 bases align to TRBD1. The CDR3 has 17 residues. V lost 0 bases to trimming and J lost 0 bases; unmatched junction nucleotides: 4. Germline loops: CDR1 SEHNR, CDR2 FQNEAQ (reference sequence). CDR3 DNA sequence: TGTGCCAGCAGCTTAGCTCGACAGGGCACGAACACCGGGGAGCTGTTTTTT. Amino acid sequence: CASSLARQGTNTGELFF.

This clone was recorded once. The chain combines TRBV7-2 with TRBJ2-2, with 7 bases lining up with TRBD2. Germline V gene sequence: CDR1 SGHTA, CDR2 FQGNSA. V shed 1 base and J 5 bases; nucleotides not matched to a gene: 7. The CDR3 has 16 residues. CDR3 sequence reads: CASSLVISGWTGELFF. DNA of the CDR3: TGTGCCAGCAGCTTAGTGATTAGCGGGTGGACCGGGGAGCTGTTTTTT.

The V call is TRBV4-3, the J call TRBJ2-5, with D perhaps matching TRBD2 (6 bases). CDR1 is LGHNA and CDR2 is YSLEER in the germline V gene. Deletions cut 0 bases from V and 5 bases from J, with 16 bases between. The CDR3 consists of 16 residues. CDR3 nucleotides: TGCGCCAGCAGCCAAGACGTGTTGGCACGGGGGGAGACCCAGTACTTC. Protein: CASSQDVLARGETQYF.

The chain carries TRBV4-1 and TRBJ2-7, with D possibly TRBD2 on 6 matching bases. This CDR3 spans 15 amino acids. The V and J ends lost 2 bases and 2 bases respectively, with 13 bases between them. Germline V gene lookup returns CDR1 MGHRA and CDR2 YSYEKL. CDR3 nucleotides: TGCGCCAGCAGCCAACTTCGGGGACTTGCCTACGAGCAGTACTTC. It yields the protein CASSQLRGLAYEQYF.

This clone came up a few times. Other DNA sequences in this sample translate to the same CDR3. The rearrangement joins TRBV6-1 to TRBJ1-5, with D possibly being TRBD1 (5 bases). Germline V gives CDR1 MNHNS, CDR2 SASEGT. V was shortened by 2 bases and J by 4 bases, with 6 bases between the two germline ends. CDR3 length: 13 residues. The CDR3 DNA reads as TGTGCCAGCAGTGAAAGGGGTAATCAGCCCCAGCATTTT. This gives the protein CASSERGNQPQHF.